This T cell receptor beta chain is drawn from a study of blood T cell repertoires in COVID-19 (dated by TCRdb to about 2020). In the study overall: Samples covering the acute and convalescent phases of COVID-19 were provided by collaborators in the United States, Italy and Spain. The material from the prospective study consisted of cDNA or gDNA derived from T cells, B-cell-depleted T cells, or PBMCs. Subjects who had been exposed to COVID-19, were actively infected with it, or had recovered from it provided the deeply sampled blood TCRbeta repertoires that made up the dataset. The repertoires were made available in a free public database intended to serve as a resource for research on the immune response to SARS-CoV-2. Samples were obtained from the ongoing ImmuneRACE study (first 160 participants) and from 1,254 subjects provided by 6 global collaborators. A de-identified subject ID, COVID-19 status, age in years and sex were almost always included in the sample metadata. HLA class I and class II types, where available, came from metadata supplied by the sample provider rather than from assay-based typing. What the study reported, not specific to this receptor: The quantity of clinical and demographic metadata differed by source and by participant and was supplied without curation.

TCRbeta CDR3 regions were amplified from genomic DNA by means of the immunoSEQ Assay, a bias-controlled multiplex PCR. The paper's processing steps were these. The number of nucleated cells in each sample was estimated from the amplification of reference gene primers within the assay. Sequence reads were collapsed and filtered to measure the absolute abundance of every unique TCRbeta CDR3 rearrangement. For each sample, productive Simpson clonality was calculated by taking the square root of Simpson's diversity index across productive rearrangements. The table comes from immuneACCESS by way of TCRdb, which keeps in-frame sequences with V and J called. Part of the clones is missing from these tables; in studies checked, under half for an unresolved V gene and the rest for unknown reasons. Clonal size and the V and J genes are those of that table, whereas D and trimming came from the DNA. The sample table shows about 250,000 clones, and around nine tenths are seen once. Over 1.1% of the sample comes from the top ten.

The collaborating institutions used their own protocols to collect whole blood in K2EDTA tubes. Collaborator samples were shipped for TCRbeta analysis as frozen whole blood, isolated PBMCs, or DNA extracted from either sample type. V gives up 3 bases and J gives up 7 bases, and the segment between their germline ends measures 9 bases. Taken from cysteine to phenylalanine, the CDR3 has 13 residues. Just the 39-base CDR3 DNA is kept, in frame starting at base 1. CDR1 SGHDN and CDR2 FVKESK were looked up in the germline V gene. Remarks on this clone: Its binding antigen is unknown. The sample holds no much larger clone one base away, and base qualities are not on file.

Source material: peripheral blood. This TCR came from an older man with acute or convalescent COVID-19. The rearranged segments are TRBV14 and TRBJ2-2, with TRBD1 perhaps the D gene, on 5 matching bases. The DNA reads TGTGCCAGCAGCCAGCAGGGATTCGGGGAGCTGTTTTTT. It is translated as CASSQQGFGELFF.